This T cell receptor beta chain was captured by sequencing in a study of blood T cell repertoires in COVID-19. Study-wide background: Samples representing acute and convalescent COVID-19 were sourced from the United States, Italy and Spain.

Under the authors' procedure: By means of reference gene primer amplification, nucleated cell counts were estimated. Clones were read by immunoSEQ multiplex PCR, and TCRdb kept only the in-frame ones, dropping some. V, J and clone size are taken as reported in that table, and D and trimming were inferred from the DNA itself. The sample includes roughly 52,000 clones, about four fifths seen only once; the top ten take 5.5% to 6%. The germline V gene encodes CDR1 MNHEY and CDR2 SVGEGT. V lost 4 bases and J lost 4, with 16 bases in between. This CDR3 spans 15 amino acids. The receptor comes from a human donor in a cohort sampled during active or convalescent COVID-19. The sample consisted of peripheral blood. This chain joins TRBV6-2 or TRBV6-3 and TRBJ1-1; a possible D gene is TRBD1 (5 bases). The DNA of the CDR3 is TGTGCCAGCAGTTCGGAGGGAAACGGGGGCACTGAAGCTTTCTTT. As protein: CASSSEGNGGTEAFF.